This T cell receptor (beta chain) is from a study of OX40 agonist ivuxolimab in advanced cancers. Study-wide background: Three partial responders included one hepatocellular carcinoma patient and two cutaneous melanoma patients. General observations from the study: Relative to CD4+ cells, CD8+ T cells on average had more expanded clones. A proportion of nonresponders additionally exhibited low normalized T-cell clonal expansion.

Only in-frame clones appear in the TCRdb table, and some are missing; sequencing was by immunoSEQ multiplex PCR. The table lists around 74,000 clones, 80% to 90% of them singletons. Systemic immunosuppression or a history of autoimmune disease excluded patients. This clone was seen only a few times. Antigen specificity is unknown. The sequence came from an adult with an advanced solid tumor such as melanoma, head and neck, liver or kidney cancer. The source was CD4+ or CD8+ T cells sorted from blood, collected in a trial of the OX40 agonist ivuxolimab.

The CDR3: CASRTGIYGYTF. DNA of the CDR3: TGTGCCAGCAGAACCGGGATCTATGGCTACACCTTC. This chain links TRBV28 with TRBJ1-2; no clear D. The CDR3 sequence is 12 residues long. The V and J ends lost 6 bases and 4 bases respectively, with 9 bases between them. The germline V gene encodes CDR1 MDHEN and CDR2 SYDVKM.